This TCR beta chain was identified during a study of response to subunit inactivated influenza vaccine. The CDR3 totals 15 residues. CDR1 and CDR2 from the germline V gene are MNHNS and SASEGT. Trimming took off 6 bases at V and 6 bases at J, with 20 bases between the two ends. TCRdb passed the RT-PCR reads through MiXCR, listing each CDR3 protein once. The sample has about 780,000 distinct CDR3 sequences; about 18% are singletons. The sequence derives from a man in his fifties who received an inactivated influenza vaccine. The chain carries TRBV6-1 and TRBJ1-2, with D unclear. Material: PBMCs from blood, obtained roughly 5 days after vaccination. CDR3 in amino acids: CASRLYRAEENGYTF. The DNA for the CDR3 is TGTGCCAGCAGGCTGTACAGAGCGGAGGAAAATGGCTACACCTTC.